The next 4 T cell receptor beta chains were all read from a single sample in a study of T cell repertoires in cytomegalovirus infection. TCRdb redid the calling of the reads with MiXCR, one entry per CDR3 protein. The table includes 300,000 to 400,000 distinct CDR3 sequences, over 7.5% detected once. Specimen: PBMCs. The source is a human donor in good health (CMV status not recorded). Some clones in this sample may be carry-over from other donors' samples.

This chain uses TRBV20-1 with TRBJ2-5; D gene ambiguous. CDR1 is DFQATT, CDR2 SNEGSKA, per germline (reference sequence). Trimming left V 3 bases short and J 1 base short, with 6 bases between. The CDR3 length is 12 residues. DNA for the CDR3: TGCAGTGCTAGTGAAATCCAAGAGACCCAGTACTTC. Translating gives CSASEIQETQYF.

This clonotype was counted a few times. V usage is TRBV7-2 and J usage is TRBJ1-1; D unresolved. Trimming cost V 3 bases and J 0 bases, with 8 bases left between them. This CDR3 region has 14 residues. CDR1 is SGHTA and CDR2 is FQGNSA in the germline V gene. This chain's CDR3 is CASSFGRMNTEAFF. The CDR3 nucleotides are TGTGCCAGCAGCTTCGGACGGATGAACACTGAAGCTTTCTTT.

V and J are TRBV7-2 and TRBJ2-3, with 10 bases that match TRBD2. The CDR3 totals 16 residues. Germline CDR1 reads SGHTA; CDR2 reads FQGNSA. J lost 1 base, V lost 5 bases, and 6 bases had no gene match. The CDR3 here is CASSLGTSEGTDTQYF. CDR3 DNA: TGTGCCAGCAGCCTCGGGACTAGCGAGGGCACAGATACGCAGTATTTT.

As DNA, the CDR3 is TGTGCCAGCTCTCACGGAGGACTAGTCGTCAATGAGCAGTTCTTC. Amino acids: CASSHGGLVVNEQFF. The rearrangement joins TRBV6-1 to TRBJ2-1; 7 bases fit TRBD2. J gave up 6 bases and V 8 bases, and 13 bases lay outside the gene matches. The germline V gene has CDR1 MNHNS and CDR2 SASEGT. The CDR3 is 15 amino acids.